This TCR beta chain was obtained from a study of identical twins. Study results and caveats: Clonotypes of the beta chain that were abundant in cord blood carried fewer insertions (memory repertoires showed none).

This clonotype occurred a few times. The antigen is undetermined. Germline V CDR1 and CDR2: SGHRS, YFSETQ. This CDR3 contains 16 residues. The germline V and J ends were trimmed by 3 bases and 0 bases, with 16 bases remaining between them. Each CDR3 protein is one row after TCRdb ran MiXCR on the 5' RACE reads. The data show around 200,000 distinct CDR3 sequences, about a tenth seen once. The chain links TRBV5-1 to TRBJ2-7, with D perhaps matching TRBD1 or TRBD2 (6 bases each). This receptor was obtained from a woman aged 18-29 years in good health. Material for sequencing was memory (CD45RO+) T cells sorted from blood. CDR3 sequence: CASSWVEGGVSYEQYF. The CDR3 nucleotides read TGCGCCAGCAGCTGGGTTGAGGGGGGAGTCTCCTACGAGCAGTACTTC.